A selection of T cell receptor beta chains follows, all from one sample in a study of control samples from healthy donors and cancer patients. Generated by immunoSEQ multiplex PCR, the TCRdb table keeps only in-frame clones and is missing some. The sample holds about 130,000 clones; 85% to 95% are singletons and the top ten take 1.5% to 2%. Sequenced input: PBMCs. These receptors were taken from a man aged 50-60 years with head and neck cancer. Both conserved end residues are part of each CDR3. Fields, in order: clone size, J gene, D gene, V gene, CDR3 DNA, CDR3 protein. The D gene is left open where the match is weak. Expanded clones are given a class, and other clones once, few, many or no size at all.

clone_size: .; j_call: TRBJ1-5; d_call: .; v_call: TRBV24-1; cdr3_nt: TGTGCCACCAGTGCAGGGACCTACTATCAGCCCCAGCATTTT; cdr3_aa: CATSAGTYYQPQHF
clone_size: .; j_call: TRBJ2-2; d_call: .; v_call: TRBV6-5; cdr3_nt: TGTGCCAGCAGCCTGGGACCGCTAGAGACCGGGGAGCTGTTTTTT; cdr3_aa: CASSLGPLETGELFF
clone_size: .; j_call: TRBJ1-1; d_call: .; v_call: TRBV6-6; cdr3_nt: TGTGCCAGCAGTTACTCTGCGAACACTGAAGCTTTCTTT; cdr3_aa: CASSYSANTEAFF
clone_size: .; j_call: TRBJ2-5; d_call: .; v_call: TRBV4-3; cdr3_nt: TGCGCCAGCAGCCAAACAGGCCGGGAGACCCAGTACTTC; cdr3_aa: CASSQTGRETQYF
clone_size: .; j_call: TRBJ2-2; d_call: TRBD1; v_call: TRBV5-1; cdr3_nt: TGCGCCAGCAGCTTCAGGGGGCGCACGGCCGGGGAGCTGTTTTTT; cdr3_aa: CASSFRGRTAGELFF
clone_size: .; j_call: TRBJ1-1; d_call: .; v_call: TRBV12-5; cdr3_nt: TGTGCTAGTGGTTCTTCCAGGGGTAGGGGTGAAGCTTTCTTT; cdr3_aa: CASGSSRGRGEAFF
clone_size: .; j_call: TRBJ2-7; d_call: TRBD1; v_call: TRBV6-5; cdr3_nt: TGTGCCAGCAGTTTCGACAGGGTCTACGAGCAGTACTTC; cdr3_aa: CASSFDRVYEQYF
clone_size: .; j_call: TRBJ2-1; d_call: .; v_call: TRBV3-1/TRBV3-2; cdr3_nt: TGTGCCAGCAGCCAAGACATCGCCACCAGGGACGAGCAGTTCTTC; cdr3_aa: CASSQDIATRDEQFF
clone_size: once; j_call: TRBJ2-3; d_call: .; v_call: TRBV5-1; cdr3_nt: TGCGCCAGCGGCCCTTGGACAGGAGGGACGGATACGCAGTATTTT; cdr3_aa: CASGPWTGGTDTQYF
clone_size: .; j_call: TRBJ2-3; d_call: TRBD2; v_call: TRBV6-2/TRBV6-3; cdr3_nt: TGTGCCAGCAGTTTAGCGGGACTAGCGGCAGGAAGGGATACGCAGTATTTT; cdr3_aa: CASSLAGLAAGRDTQYF
clone_size: .; j_call: TRBJ2-5; d_call: .; v_call: TRBV24-1; cdr3_nt: TGTGCCACCAGTAGGTCAGGGGCGGAAGAGACCCAGTACTTC; cdr3_aa: CATSRSGAEETQYF
clone_size: .; j_call: TRBJ1-2; d_call: .; v_call: TRBV6-6; cdr3_nt: TGTGCCAGCAGTTTTGAGGGGGACTATGGCTACACCTTC; cdr3_aa: CASSFEGDYGYTF
clone_size: few; j_call: TRBJ1-1; d_call: .; v_call: TRBV9; cdr3_nt: TGTGCCAGCAGCGTAGGGGCAGGGAACACTGAAGCTTTCTTT; cdr3_aa: CASSVGAGNTEAFF
clone_size: .; j_call: TRBJ1-5; d_call: .; v_call: TRBV15; cdr3_nt: TGTGCCACCAGCAGAGATTTGACAGACTTTGGACCCCAGCATTTT; cdr3_aa: CATSRDLTDFGPQHF
clone_size: .; j_call: TRBJ2-5; d_call: .; v_call: TRBV5-1; cdr3_nt: TGCGCCAGCAGCTTGTGGGGACAACAAGAGACCCAGTACTTC; cdr3_aa: CASSLWGQQETQYF
clone_size: .; j_call: TRBJ1-5; d_call: .; v_call: TRBV19; cdr3_nt: TGTGCCAGTAGTCTTAAGGTATCAACCCAGCCCCAGCATTTT; cdr3_aa: CASSLKVSTQPQHF
clone_size: .; j_call: TRBJ2-3; d_call: .; v_call: TRBV24-1; cdr3_nt: TGTGCCACCAGTGATCGGGGACTCAGCACAGATACGCAGTATTTT; cdr3_aa: CATSDRGLSTDTQYF
clone_size: .; j_call: TRBJ2-2; d_call: .; v_call: TRBV3-1/TRBV3-2; cdr3_nt: TGTGCCAGCAGCCGATCACAGGGAATCGGGGAGCTGTTTTTT; cdr3_aa: CASSRSQGIGELFF
clone_size: once; j_call: TRBJ1-5; d_call: TRBD1; v_call: TRBV18; cdr3_nt: TGTGCCAGCTCACCCGGACAGGGCGGAGGTCAGCCCCAGCATTTT; cdr3_aa: CASSPGQGGGQPQHF
clone_size: .; j_call: TRBJ2-3; d_call: .; v_call: TRBV24-1; cdr3_nt: TGTGCCACCAGTGAGTCTGCCGGATACACAGATACGCAGTATTTT; cdr3_aa: CATSESAGYTDTQYF
clone_size: .; j_call: TRBJ1-5; d_call: .; v_call: TRBV30; cdr3_nt: TGTGCCGTAGGCTGGGAGGGGAGCAATCAGCCCCAGCATTTT; cdr3_aa: CAVGWEGSNQPQHF
clone_size: .; j_call: TRBJ2-1; d_call: TRBD2; v_call: TRBV9; cdr3_nt: TGTGCCAGCGGAGGACTAGCGGGGAATGAGCAGTTCTTC; cdr3_aa: CASGGLAGNEQFF
clone_size: .; j_call: TRBJ2-3; d_call: TRBD2; v_call: TRBV3-1/TRBV3-2; cdr3_nt: TGTGCCAGCAGCCAAGATCCAAGCGGGGGGATCGCAGATACGCAGTATTTT; cdr3_aa: CASSQDPSGGIADTQYF
clone_size: .; j_call: TRBJ2-7; d_call: .; v_call: TRBV12-3/TRBV12-4; cdr3_nt: TGTGCCAGCAGTTTGGGGGAGCAGTACTTC; cdr3_aa: CASSLGEQYF
clone_size: .; j_call: TRBJ2-1; d_call: .; v_call: TRBV9; cdr3_nt: TGTGCCAGCGGTGGGCAGGGCGGGAATGAGCAGTTCTTC; cdr3_aa: CASGGQGGNEQFF
clone_size: .; j_call: TRBJ2-7; d_call: TRBD1; v_call: TRBV15; cdr3_nt: TGTGCCACCAGCAGGACCCCCACCACGACAGGGGGAAGCTCCTACGAGCAGTACTTC; cdr3_aa: CATSRTPTTTGGSSYEQYF
clone_size: .; j_call: TRBJ2-5; d_call: TRBD2; v_call: TRBV7-2; cdr3_nt: TGTGCCAGCAGCTTAGTAGGCGGGGGGGGGTACCAAGAGACCCAGTACTTC; cdr3_aa: CASSLVGGGGYQETQYF